Listed here are 22 T cell receptor beta chains from one sample, sequenced in a study of blood T cells in healthy people across ages. It was with a sample-barcoded 5' primer and a J-beta primer mix that a second PCR of roughly 7 to 12 cycles was run. TCRdb recomputed calls from the 5' RACE reads with MiXCR, one row per CDR3 protein. The table includes 1.5 million to 2 million distinct CDR3 sequences, about two fifths detected once. Material: blood. The source is a human donor in good health.

The rearrangement links TRBV7-3 to TRBJ1-5, with D possibly being TRBD1 (5 bases). Between the trimmed V and J ends, which lost 6 bases and 7 bases, there was a span of 16 bases. CDR3 length equals 14 residues. Germline V CDR1 and CDR2: SGHTA, FQGTGA. In DNA, the CDR3 is TGTGCCAGCAGTGTGAACGGGGACGGCCAGCCCCAGCATTTT. Encoded protein: CASSVNGDGQPQHF.

V gene TRBV24-1 combines with J gene TRBJ1-4; D is unclear. There are 12 residues in the CDR3. Germline loops: CDR1 KGHDR, CDR2 SFDVKD. Trimming left V 7 bases short and J 4 bases short, with 6 bases between. CDR3 residues: CATSENNEKLFF. The CDR3 DNA is TGTGCCACCAGCGAGAATAATGAAAAACTGTTTTTT.

The gene calls are TRBV28 and TRBJ2-7; a possible D gene is TRBD2 (5 bases). Between the trimmed V and J ends, which lost 6 bases and 0 bases, there was a span of 21 bases. CDR3 size: 17 residues. The germline V gene has CDR1 MDHEN and CDR2 SYDVKM. In nucleotides, the CDR3 is TGTGCCAGCAGACTTGTCCTACCTTCGGGGTCCTCCTACGAGCAGTACTTC. It codes for CASRLVLPSGSSYEQYF.

This clonotype was counted a few times. This chain uses TRBV6-5 with TRBJ2-1; TRBD1 is a possible D gene (5 bases). This CDR3 is built from 14 residues. From germline, CDR1 is MNHEY and CDR2 SVGAGI. With 2 bases removed from V and 7 bases from J, the gap between germline ends came to 12 bases. CDR3 protein: CASSYSRVVNEQFF. For the CDR3, the DNA is TGTGCCAGCAGTTACAGCAGGGTAGTTAATGAGCAGTTCTTC.

V usage is TRBV9 and J usage is TRBJ2-1; D possibly corresponds to TRBD2 (7 bases). Trimming took 0 bases from V and 0 from J, leaving 13 bases between them. CDR3 size: 17 residues. Germline V lookup: CDR1 SGDLS, CDR2 YYNGEE. The CDR3 DNA follows: TGTGCCAGCAGCGTAGGTGGGGGGGGCCCCTCCTACAATGAGCAGTTCTTC. Translated: CASSVGGGGPSYNEQFF.

This clonotype was counted a few times. V gene TRBV6-5 combines with J gene TRBJ2-3; 8 bases agree with TRBD2. The CDR3 runs to 15 residues. CDR1 is MNHEY, CDR2 SVGAGI, per germline. V was clipped by 2 bases and J by 1 base; unmatched bases: 2. This chain's CDR3 is CASSYETSGTDTQYF. CDR3 in DNA: TGTGCCAGCAGTTACGAGACTAGCGGCACAGATACGCAGTATTTT.

The J gene is TRBJ2-7, the V gene TRBV20-1; D may be TRBD1 (7 bases). Germline V gene sequence: CDR1 DFQATT, CDR2 SNEGSKA (reference sequence). Trimming removed 6 bases at V and 3 bases at J, with 18 bases between. The CDR3 extends over 14 amino acids. The CDR3 loop reads CSAPPGGPVYEQYF. CDR3 bases: TGCAGTGCCCCCCCAGGGGGGCCCGTCTACGAGCAGTACTTC.

This clonotype occurred a few times. This sequence joins TRBV29-1 and TRBJ2-4; D is possibly TRBD1 or TRBD2 (5 bases each). Gene TRBJ2-7 matches the end of the DNA better, so the J call may be wrong. This CDR3 region has 13 residues. Germline lookup yields CDR1 SQVTM and CDR2 ANQGSEA. The CDR3 coding sequence is TGCAGCGTTAAAGTTGGGGGAAGCTACGAGCAGTACTTC. This gives the protein CSVKVGGSYEQYF.

The chain carries TRBV5-1 and TRBJ2-1; 10 bases map to TRBD1. The CDR3 is made up of 18 amino acids. Germline assignment: CDR1 SGHRS and CDR2 YFSETQ. The J segment lost 7 bases and the V segment lost 4 bases, leaving 17 bases of the junction unmatched. The CDR3 DNA reads as TGCGCCAGCAGCCCCCGGGGGGGGACAGGGGTATTTTCGAATGAGCAGTTCTTC. It yields the protein CASSPRGGTGVFSNEQFF. The full variable domain, with the rest looked up from reference TRBV5-1 and TRBJ2-1, is KAGVTQTPRYLIKTRGQQVTLSCSPISGHRSVSWYQQTPGQGLQFLFEYFSETQRNKGNFPGRFSGRQFSNSRSEMNVSTLELGDSALYLCASSPRGGTGVFSNEQFFGPGTRLTVL.

This clonotype was detected a few times. This chain links TRBV4-3 with TRBJ1-1, with D tentatively TRBD1 (5 bases). Germline loops: CDR1 LGHNA, CDR2 YSLEER. The ends were cut back, 2 bases at V and 3 bases at J, with 22 bases in the middle. This CDR3 has 18 residues. Here the CDR3 reads CASSQPSGRVIGHTEAFF. DNA for the CDR3: TGCGCCAGCAGCCAACCCTCGGGCAGGGTCATTGGGCACACTGAAGCTTTCTTT.

V is TRBV6-2 or TRBV6-3 and J is TRBJ2-7; no reliable D call. This CDR3 spans 14 amino acids. V lost 6 bases and J lost 0, with 12 bases in between. Germline lookup yields CDR1 MNHEY and CDR2 SVGEGT. CDR3 protein: CASSWTRSSYEQYF. Here the CDR3 DNA reads TGTGCCAGCAGCTGGACGAGGAGCTCCTACGAGCAGTACTTC.

V usage is TRBV7-2 and J usage is TRBJ2-1; D gene unclear. Looked up from germline, CDR1 is SGHTA and CDR2 is FQGNSA. V gave up 1 base and J gave up 11 bases, with 18 bases separating them. The CDR3 is 15 amino acids. The CDR3: CASSLGPRTLFKQFF. The CDR3 DNA reads as TGTGCCAGCAGCTTAGGACCCCGGACGCTCTTCAAGCAGTTCTTC.

V is TRBV4-1 and J is TRBJ1-2, with D hard to call. The CDR3 covers 13 residues. Germline CDR1 is MGHRA and CDR2 is YSYEKL. V was pared by 0 bases and J by 8 bases, with 10 bases between. The CDR3 is CASSQDSREGYTF. CDR3 nucleotides: TGCGCCAGCAGCCAAGATTCCCGTGAGGGCTACACCTTC.

This clonotype was seen only a few times. The chain carries TRBV29-1 and TRBJ2-4; D might be TRBD1 (7 bases). The end of the DNA is better explained by TRBJ2-7, so the J call may be wrong. The CDR3 consists of 13 residues. Germline loops: CDR1 SQVTM, CDR2 ANQGSEA. CDR3 region: CSVWGRTGYEQYF. The CDR3 nucleotides are TGCAGCGTGTGGGGGAGGACAGGCTACGAGCAGTACTTC.

The V and J genes are TRBV27 and TRBJ2-3; 8 bases map to TRBD1. The germline V gene has CDR1 MNHEY and CDR2 SMNVEV (reference sequence). V lost 5 bases and J lost 0; bases outside the gene matches: 13. The CDR3 sequence is 18 residues long. The CDR3 nucleotides read TGTGCCAGCAGTCCCCGGACAGGGACGGGGTTTAGCACAGATACGCAGTATTTT. It codes for CASSPRTGTGFSTDTQYF.

V and J are TRBV20-1 and TRBJ1-6, with D possibly matching TRBD1 (5 bases). Germline V lookup: CDR1 DFQATT, CDR2 SNEGSKA (reference sequence). The CDR3 is 14 amino acids. Trimming removed 6 bases at V and 7 bases at J, with 16 bases between. The CDR3 nucleotides read TGCAGTGCCCCAAAGGGGTATAGGAATTCACCCCTCCACTTT. Translating gives CSAPKGYRNSPLHF.

This clonotype was picked up a small number of times. This chain joins TRBV28 and TRBJ2-7; the D gene is possibly TRBD2 (6 bases). V dropped 6 bases and J dropped 0 bases, with 15 bases sitting between them. Germline CDR1 and CDR2: MDHEN and SYDVKM. The CDR3 runs 15 residues. CDR3 sequence reads: CASRAGGTSSYEQYF. The CDR3 nucleotides are TGTGCCAGCAGGGCCGGGGGTACTAGCTCCTACGAGCAGTACTTC.

The rearrangement links TRBV12-5 to TRBJ2-4; no clear D. The CDR3 consists of 14 residues. Trimming removed 5 bases at V and 6 bases at J, with 14 bases between. The germline V gene has CDR1 LGHNT and CDR2 FRNRAP. This CDR3 is CASGMGNTGNIQYF. For the CDR3, the DNA is TGTGCTAGTGGTATGGGGAACACTGGAAACATTCAGTACTTC.

This clonotype has at least ten counts. This sequence joins TRBV29-1 and TRBJ2-5; the D gene is possibly TRBD1 (5 bases). V gave up 6 bases and J gave up 1 base, with 12 bases separating them. CDR1 and CDR2 (germline): SQVTM, ANQGSEA. CDR3 length equals 13 residues. For the CDR3, the DNA is TGCAGCGTCGATACAGGAGTCCAAGAGACCCAGTACTTC. Encoded protein: CSVDTGVQETQYF.

The rearrangement joins TRBV12-3 or TRBV12-4 to TRBJ2-1, with D perhaps matching TRBD2 (5 bases). V lost 3 bases to trimming and J lost 13 bases, with 16 bases between them. The CDR3 covers 13 residues. CDR3 nucleotide sequence: TGTGCCAGCAGTTTTAATTTCGGGGAGACCCAGTTCTTC. It codes for CASSFNFGETQFF.

This clonotype was counted between two and nine times. The chain carries TRBV7-2 and TRBJ2-2, with TRBD1 as a possible D gene (6 bases). Germline CDR1 is SGHTA and CDR2 is FQGNSA. Trimming left V 4 bases short and J 5 bases short, with 14 bases between. The CDR3 covers 15 residues. CDR3 sequence (DNA): TGTGCCAGCAGCTCACCATCAGGGGAAACCGGGGAGCTGTTTTTT. This sequence encodes CASSSPSGETGELFF.

This chain connects TRBV28 to TRBJ1-2; weak D call: TRBD1 (5 bases). Germline CDR1 is MDHEN and CDR2 is SYDVKM. Trimming removed 2 bases at V and 3 bases at J, with 13 bases between. This CDR3 is 15 amino acids long. CDR3 residues: CASSLVKGADYGYTF. The CDR3 DNA is TGTGCCAGCAGTTTAGTTAAAGGGGCGGACTATGGCTACACCTTC.